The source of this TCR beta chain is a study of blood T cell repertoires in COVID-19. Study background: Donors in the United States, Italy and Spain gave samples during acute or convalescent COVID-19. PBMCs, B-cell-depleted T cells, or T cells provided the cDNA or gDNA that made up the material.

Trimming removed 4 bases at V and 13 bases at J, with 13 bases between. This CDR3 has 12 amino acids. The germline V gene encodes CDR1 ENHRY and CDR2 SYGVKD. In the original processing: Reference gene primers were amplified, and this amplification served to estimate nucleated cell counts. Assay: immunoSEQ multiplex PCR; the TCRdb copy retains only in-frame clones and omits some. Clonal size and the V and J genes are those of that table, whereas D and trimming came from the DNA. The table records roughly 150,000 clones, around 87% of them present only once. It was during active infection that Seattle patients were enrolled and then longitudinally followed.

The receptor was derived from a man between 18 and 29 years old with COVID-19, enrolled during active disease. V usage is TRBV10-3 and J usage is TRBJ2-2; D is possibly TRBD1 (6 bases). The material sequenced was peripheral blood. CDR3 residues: CAISADSTWLFF. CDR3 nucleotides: TGTGCCATCAGTGCGGACAGTACATGGCTGTTTTTT.